Sequencing of this TCR beta chain was carried out in a study of cytomegalovirus exposure and HLA in healthy donors. Whole-study findings and limits: Among the CMV-associated chains, three were confirmed in vitro as specific for CMV antigens. Being productive about 87% or about 30% of the time was typical of most TCR beta V segments in an earlier analysis.

Concerning this clone itself: No antigen is known for it.

The PCR used 60 Vbeta and 13 Jbeta primers. Sequenced by immunoSEQ multiplex PCR; TCRdb stores in-frame clones only, minus some. The data contain about 150,000 clones, around 70% of them singletons. Unmatched junction bases numbered 4, after V lost 7 bases and J lost 0 bases. The CDR3 contains 14 residues. The germline gives CDR1 MNHNS, CDR2 SASEGT. The sequence derives from a man younger than 40 in good health and CMV-seronegative. The sample was PBMCs. V usage is TRBV6-1 and J usage is TRBJ2-7, with 9 bases fitting TRBD1. In nucleotides, the CDR3 is TGTGCCAGCAATAACAGGGGGCCCTCCTACGAGCAGTACTTC. It encodes CASNNRGPSYEQYF.